The 26 T cell receptor beta chains listed next were all sequenced from one sample in a study of shared clonotypes between healthy human individuals. The repertoire was sequenced with immunoSEQ multiplex PCR; TCRdb's copy has only in-frame clones and lacks some. The repertoire holds around 1.9 million clones, with just over 90% as singletons. CD45RO-negative, CCR7-positively selected cells formed the naive CD8 fraction, excluding terminally differentiated effector memory CD45RA+ cells. Sequenced: naive CD8+ T cells from PBMCs. All receptors derive from a man between 18 and 29 years old in good health. Some clones in this sample may be carry-over from other donors' samples.

This chain connects TRBV11-2 to TRBJ2-3; a weak D match, TRBD2 (6 bases). CDR3 size: 19 residues. The ends were cut back, 5 bases at V and 0 bases at J, with 24 bases in the middle. Germline CDR1 reads SGHAT; CDR2 reads FQNNGV. The CDR3 spells CASSPTWVLMRGSTDTQYF. The CDR3 bases are TGTGCCAGCAGCCCAACCTGGGTGCTGATGCGGGGTAGCACAGATACGCAGTATTTT.

The chain combines TRBV27 with TRBJ1-1, with TRBD1 identical over 7 bases. Looked up from germline, CDR1 is MNHEY and CDR2 is SMNVEV (reference sequence). The CDR3 is made up of 14 amino acids. V was clipped by 3 bases and J by 5 bases; unmatched bases: 6. CDR3 protein: CASSLTGRRTEAFF. Here the CDR3 DNA reads TGTGCCAGCAGTTTGACAGGGCGGCGGACTGAAGCTTTCTTT.

The rearrangement joins TRBV27 to TRBJ2-2; a weak D match, TRBD2 (6 bases). Germline V gene lookup returns CDR1 MNHEY and CDR2 SMNVEV (reference sequence). The germline V and J ends were trimmed by 0 bases and 5 bases, with 10 bases remaining between them. There are 15 residues in the CDR3. The CDR3 spells CASSLSIRGTGELFF. CDR3 nucleotide sequence: TGTGCCAGCAGTTTATCGATTCGGGGGACCGGGGAGCTGTTTTTT.

In the case of this clone: Other nucleotide sequences in the sample specify the same CDR3. Written as DNA, the CDR3 is TGTGCCAGCAGTTTATCTCCCTCCTATGGCTACACCTTC. The encoded protein is CASSLSPSYGYTF. V and J are TRBV27 and TRBJ1-2; D uncertain. Germline V gives CDR1 MNHEY, CDR2 SMNVEV (reference sequence). Trimming removed 0 bases from V and 4 bases from J, with 6 bases in between. This CDR3 comprises 13 residues.

The genes are TRBV29-1 and TRBJ1-2, with 7 bases lining up with TRBD1. This CDR3 contains 15 residues. With V trimmed by 0 bases and J by 3 bases, 7 bases remained unmatched. Germline CDR1 reads SQVTM; CDR2 reads ANQGSEA. Written as DNA, the CDR3 is TGCAGCGTTGAAGATCAAAGGGACAGAGACTATGGCTACACCTTC. Translation gives CSVEDQRDRDYGYTF.

The chain is built from TRBV27 and TRBJ2-6; D perhaps matches TRBD2 (5 bases). This CDR3 comprises 16 residues. CDR1 and CDR2 (germline): MNHEY, SMNVEV (reference sequence). Trimming took 5 bases from V and 1 from J, leaving 12 bases between them. The CDR3 reads CASSRLGGSGANVLTF. The CDR3 coding sequence is TGTGCCAGCAGTCGATTAGGAGGATCTGGGGCCAACGTCCTGACTTTC.

This sequence joins TRBV28 and TRBJ2-1; the D gene is possibly TRBD2 (5 bases). Looked up from germline, CDR1 is MDHEN and CDR2 is SYDVKM. This CDR3 has 11 amino acids. The V gene lost 5 bases and the J gene lost 15 bases, with 14 bases spanning the gap. CDR3 coding DNA: TGTGCCAGCAGTGAAAACGGGAACATGTTCTTC. This translates into CASSENGNMFF.

The chain recombines TRBV25-1 with TRBJ2-1; 9 nucleotides match TRBD1. With V trimmed by 7 bases and J by 10 bases, 5 bases remained unmatched. The CDR3 length is 12 residues. Germline V gives CDR1 MGHDK, CDR2 SYGVNS. CDR3 bases: TGTGCCAGCAACAACAGGGGGCACGAGCAGTTCTTC. This encodes CASNNRGHEQFF.

J is TRBJ2-4 and V is TRBV9, with D perhaps matching TRBD1 or TRBD2 (6 bases each). There are 16 residues in the CDR3. Per the germline V gene, CDR1 is SGDLS and CDR2 is YYNGEE. With 0 bases removed from V and 8 bases from J, the gap between germline ends came to 18 bases. This CDR3 is CASSVGIGQRGDIQYF. The CDR3 coding sequence is TGTGCCAGCAGCGTAGGGATTGGTCAGAGGGGGGACATTCAGTACTTC.

J is TRBJ2-7 and V is TRBV28; D gene unclear. This CDR3 contains 13 residues. With 0 bases removed from V and 7 bases from J, the gap between germline ends came to 10 bases. Germline-derived CDR1 and CDR2 are MDHEN and SYDVKM. CDR3 sequence: CASSLWPRREQYF. The DNA of the CDR3 is TGTGCCAGCAGTTTATGGCCCCGCCGGGAGCAGTACTTC.

The chain combines TRBV7-4 with TRBJ2-7, with 7 bases aligning to TRBD2. This CDR3 has 16 residues. Trimming at V came to 5 bases and at J to 0 bases, leaving 10 bases not matched to a gene. Germline V gene data show CDR1 as SGHVT and CDR2 as SQSDAQ. CDR3 sequence reads: CASSRGPAGISYEQYF. The DNA for the CDR3 is TGTGCCAGCAGCAGAGGGCCAGCGGGGATCTCCTACGAGCAGTACTTC.

The chain is built from TRBV27 and TRBJ2-5; TRBD1 is a possible D gene (7 bases). Looked up from germline, CDR1 is MNHEY and CDR2 is SMNVEV (reference sequence). V was cut by 6 bases and J by 5 bases, with 22 bases left in between. The CDR3 runs 16 residues. The CDR3 loop reads CASSRGFFRGGETQYF. CDR3 nucleotide sequence: TGTGCCAGCAGCCGGGGGTTTTTTAGAGGGGGCGAGACCCAGTACTTC.

This chain links TRBV6-1 with TRBJ2-1; TRBD2 might be the D (6 bases). Trimming cost V 3 bases and J 8 bases, with 20 bases left between them. This CDR3 has 16 amino acids. Germline-derived CDR1 and CDR2 are MNHNS and SASEGT. The CDR3 region has the DNA TGTGCCAGCAGTGACCGAGCGGGCCCAAGTGGAGATGAGCAGTTCTTC. Amino acids: CASSDRAGPSGDEQFF.

Turning to this clone: The same CDR3 arises from other DNA sequences in this sample as well. This chain uses TRBV27 with TRBJ2-3; D may be TRBD2 (6 bases). In germline, CDR1 is MNHEY, CDR2 SMNVEV (reference sequence). The CDR3 is 14 amino acids. Deletions cut 6 bases from V and 0 bases from J, with 10 bases between. CDR3 residues: CASRPRGSTDTQYF. The CDR3 nucleotides read TGTGCCAGCAGGCCGCGGGGAAGCACAGATACGCAGTATTTT.

The chain combines TRBV6-6 with TRBJ1-5; tentatively, D is TRBD1 (5 bases). CDR1 MNHNY and CDR2 SVGAGI come from the germline V gene (reference sequence). The CDR3 sequence is 14 residues long. The V gene lost 2 bases and the J gene lost 8 bases, with 13 bases spanning the gap. In DNA, the CDR3 is TGTGCCAGCAGTTACGTATCAGGGAGGGAGCCCCAGCATTTT. Its protein is CASSYVSGREPQHF.

This clone was observed a few times. The chain joins TRBV6-6 to TRBJ1-1; no definite D call. The CDR3 length is 12 residues. Germline V gene lookup returns CDR1 MNHNY and CDR2 SVGAGI (reference sequence). V lost 0 bases and J 7 bases, leaving 6 bases between the germline ends. CDR3: CASSYSRLEAFF. For the CDR3, the DNA is TGTGCCAGCAGTTACTCCCGACTTGAAGCTTTCTTT.

The CDR3 DNA follows: TGCGCCAGCAGCCAACGGACAGGGGACAATCAGCCCCAGCATTTT. As protein: CASSQRTGDNQPQHF. The V and J genes are TRBV4-3 and TRBJ1-5; TRBD1 aligns across 9 bases. Germline V CDR1 and CDR2: LGHNA, YSLEER. With V trimmed by 2 bases and J by 3 bases, 2 bases remained unmatched. The length of the CDR3 is 15 residues.

The J gene is TRBJ2-5, the V gene TRBV28, with D possibly called TRBD1 or TRBD2 (5 bases each). The DNA end lines up better with TRBJ2-7; the J call may be wrong. CDR1 and CDR2 (germline): MDHEN, SYDVKM. The CDR3 covers 14 residues. The CDR3 protein is CASSLSGTGTEQYF. CDR3 bases: TGTGCCAGCAGTTTATCTGGGACCGGCACCGAGCAGTACTTC.

This chain links TRBV19 with TRBJ2-3; D call uncertain. Trimming pared 4 bases from V and 4 bases from J, leaving 9 bases between. The CDR3 runs 13 residues. The germline CDR1 and CDR2 sequences are LNHDA and SQIVND (reference sequence). The CDR3, as DNA: TGTGCCAGTAGTACGCGTCTGGCAGATACGCAGTATTTT. As protein: CASSTRLADTQYF.

V and J are TRBV15 and TRBJ2-1; either TRBD1 or TRBD2 may fit D (5 bases each). Germline assignment: CDR1 LNHNV and CDR2 YYDKDF (reference sequence). The CDR3 sequence is 14 residues long. Trimming pared 5 bases from V and 5 bases from J, leaving 13 bases between. The CDR3 reads CATSDGRGDNEQFF. The CDR3 bases are TGTGCCACCAGCGATGGACGGGGCGACAATGAGCAGTTCTTC.

The chain carries TRBV11-2 and TRBJ2-7, with D possibly being TRBD2 (6 bases). The CDR3 sequence is 17 residues long. V lost 5 bases, J lost 0 bases, and 20 bases lay in between. CDR1 and CDR2 from the germline V gene are SGHAT and FQNNGV. CDR3 DNA sequence: TGTGCCAGCAGCCCCACCTTACTAGCTACGTCCTCCTACGAGCAGTACTTC. Protein product: CASSPTLLATSSYEQYF. Full variable domain (outside the CDR3, taken from reference TRBV11-2 and TRBJ2-7): EAGVAQSPRYKIIEKRQSVAFWCNPISGHATLYWYQQILGQGPKLLIQFQNNGVVDDSQLPKDRFSAERLKGVDSTLKIQPAKLEDSAVYLCASSPTLLATSSYEQYFGPGTRLTVT.

The chain links TRBV4-3 to TRBJ1-1; D is undetermined. V was clipped by 0 bases and J by 5 bases, with 19 bases between them. Germline V gives CDR1 LGHNA, CDR2 YSLEER. The CDR3 spans 17 residues. CDR3 region: CASSQEGLRVGRTEAFF. The CDR3 nucleotides are TGCGCCAGCAGCCAAGAAGGGTTACGGGTCGGTCGGACTGAAGCTTTCTTT.

The chain joins TRBV4-3 to TRBJ2-7; D gene ambiguous. The CDR3 has 16 residues. Trimming left V 4 bases short and J 2 bases short, with 18 bases between. Germline values: CDR1 LGHNA, CDR2 YSLEER. CDR3 protein: CASSPSSLGSTYEQYF. The DNA for the CDR3 is TGCGCCAGCAGCCCATCATCTCTGGGCTCTACCTACGAGCAGTACTTC.

The V gene is TRBV4-2, the J gene TRBJ1-2, with TRBD1 as a possible D gene (5 bases). Trimming pared 4 bases from V and 6 bases from J, leaving 15 bases between. There are 14 residues in the CDR3. Germline lookup yields CDR1 LGHNA and CDR2 YNFKEQ. As DNA, the CDR3 is TGTGCCAGCAGCCGGAGACTCGGGACGGATGGCTACACCTTC. Amino acid sequence: CASSRRLGTDGYTF.

This chain uses TRBV2 with TRBJ1-4; 8 bases line up with TRBD1. Trimming at V came to 7 bases and at J to 0 bases, leaving 13 bases not matched to a gene. This CDR3 is 18 amino acids long. The germline V gene has CDR1 SNHLY and CDR2 FYNNEI. For the CDR3, the DNA is TGTGCCAGCAACTTGGACAGGGCGGCCCCTGCAACTAATGAAAAACTGTTTTTT. Residues: CASNLDRAAPATNEKLFF.

This clone is a singleton in its sample. The chain couples TRBV7-9 to TRBJ2-5; 7 nucleotides align to TRBD2. The CDR3 has 17 amino acids. Germline V gene sequence: CDR1 SEHNR, CDR2 FQNEAQ (reference sequence). Trimming cost V 5 bases and J 2 bases; bases outside gene matches: 14. The CDR3 sequence is CASSHRDYRTVQETQYF. CDR3 DNA: TGTGCCAGCAGCCACCGGGACTACCGTACTGTGCAAGAGACCCAGTACTTC.